Listed here is a single TCR beta chain. Its antigen is currently not known. No much larger clone exists at a distance of one base, and base qualities are not known. Participants in the prospective study were enrolled through a virtual design, were aged about 18 to 89 years, and lived in approximately 25 United States geographic areas. To assign participants to cohorts, the prospective study relied on clinical history that participants themselves reported in a screening survey and a study questionnaire. Recovered participants in ImmuneRACE Cohort 3 were defined by two consecutive negative NP/OP PCR tests, clearance by a healthcare professional, or resolution of symptoms. Each participant in the prospective study had whole blood, serum and a nasopharyngeal or oropharyngeal swab collected by mobile phlebotomists. Participants in the prospective study had the option to provide additional blood draws and questionnaires over a roughly 2-month period. Blood samples from the prospective study were shipped frozen or at room temperature prior to DNA extraction.

The data are from a study of blood T cell repertoires in COVID-19 (TCRdb year 2020). About the full investigation: Collaborator samples came from the United States, Italy and Spain and covered acute and convalescent phases of COVID-19. The prospective study material was composed of cDNA or gDNA derived from T cells, B-cell-depleted T cells, or PBMCs. Deeply sampled blood TCRbeta repertoires from subjects exposed to, actively infected with, or recovered from COVID-19 were included in the dataset. A freely available public database, intended as a resource for researchers studying the immune response to SARS-CoV-2, is where the repertoires were released. Samples were obtained from the ongoing ImmuneRACE study (first 160 participants) and from 1,200 or so subjects provided by 6 global collaborators. Nearly every sample came with metadata listing a de-identified subject ID, COVID-19 status, age in years and sex. Where available, HLA class I and class II types were taken from metadata supplied by the sample provider and were not determined by assay-based typing. The paper as a whole reports these results and caveats: The amount of clinical and demographic metadata varied by source and participant and was provided uncurated.

TCRbeta CDR3 regions were amplified from genomic DNA using the immunoSEQ Assay, a bias-controlled multiplex PCR. As for the authors' bioinformatics: Nucleated cell counts per sample were estimated from amplification of reference gene primers within the assay. To quantify the absolute abundance of each unique TCRbeta CDR3 rearrangement, sequence reads were collapsed and filtered. For each sample, productive Simpson clonality was calculated as the square root of Simpson's diversity index over productive rearrangements. TCRdb re-hosts the immuneACCESS table, in-frame sequences only. Its copies lack some clones; in the studies checked, an unresolved V gene accounts for under half of them, and the cause for the rest is not known. V and J calls and clone size are given by that table; D and trimming were obtained from the DNA. This sample holds about 150,000 clones; approximately 84% were observed only once. 7% to 7.5% of the sample rests with the top ten.

The CDR3 spans 12 residues, from the cysteine through the phenylalanine. The read is trimmed to its CDR3 DNA, 36 bases read in frame from base 1. V is reduced by 3 bases and J by 8 bases, leaving a spacing of 13 bases between them. As encoded in the germline V gene, CDR1 is SQVTM while CDR2 is ANQGSEA. The chain uses TRBV29-1 and TRBJ1-2; TRBD1 could be the D gene, as 5 bases match. The receptor's source is a woman in her fifties or sixties who had recovered from COVID-19. Input material: PBMCs or T cells enriched from blood (not recorded which). The bases read TGCAGCGTTGAGCTAGGGGCGGCGGGCTACACCTTC. Its protein product is CSVELGAAGYTF.